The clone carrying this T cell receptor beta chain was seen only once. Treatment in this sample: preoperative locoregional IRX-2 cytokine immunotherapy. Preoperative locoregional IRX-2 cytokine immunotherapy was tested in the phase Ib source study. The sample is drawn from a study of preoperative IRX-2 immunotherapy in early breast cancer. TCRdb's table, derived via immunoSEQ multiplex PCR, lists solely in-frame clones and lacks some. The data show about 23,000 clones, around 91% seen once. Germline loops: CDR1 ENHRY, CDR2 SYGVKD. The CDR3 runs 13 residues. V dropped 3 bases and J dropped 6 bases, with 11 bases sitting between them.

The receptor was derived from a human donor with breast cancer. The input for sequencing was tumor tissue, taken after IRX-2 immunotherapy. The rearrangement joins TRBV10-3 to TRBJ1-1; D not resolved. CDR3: CAISDVAGAEAFF. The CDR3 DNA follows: TGTGCCATCAGTGATGTGGCCGGGGCTGAAGCTTTCTTT.